This passage covers 21 T cell receptor beta chains from one sample sequenced in a study of T cells after posttransplantation cyclophosphamide. Clones were sequenced by immunoSEQ multiplex PCR, and TCRdb holds only the in-frame ones, with some missing. Of 7,500 to 9,500 clones listed, 89% are singletons. The specimen sequenced was memory CD4+ T cells sorted from PBMCs. The receptors were gathered from a woman aged 55-70 years in good health, CMV-negative, and a related stem cell transplant donor.

The CDR3 region is CASMYDRSSTDTQYF. CDR3 nucleotide sequence: TGTGCCAGCATGTATGACAGGTCTAGCACAGATACGCAGTATTTT. The rearrangement uses TRBV7-9 and TRBJ2-3; D is perhaps TRBD1 (6 bases). In germline, CDR1 is SEHNR, CDR2 FQNEAQ (reference sequence). V dropped 7 bases and J dropped 0 bases, with 14 bases sitting between them. The CDR3 sequence is 15 residues long. The full variable domain, completed using reference TRBV7-9 and TRBJ2-3, is DTGVSQNPRHKITKRGQNVTFRCDPISEHNRLYWYRQTLGQGPEFLTYFQNEAQLEKSRLLSDRFSAERPKGSFSTLEIQRTEQGDSAMYLCASMYDRSSTDTQYFGPGTRLTVL.

A word on this clone: The same CDR3 can be traced to other DNA sequences in this sample. This chain connects TRBV4-2 to TRBJ2-1, with D possibly TRBD2 on 6 matching bases. CDR1 is LGHNA and CDR2 is YNFKEQ in the germline V gene. Trimming removed 1 base from V and 3 bases from J, with 22 bases in between. The CDR3 runs to 19 residues. The chain's CDR3 is CASSQGVGASELRYNEQFF. The CDR3 bases are TGTGCCAGCAGCCAAGGCGTTGGGGCTAGCGAGCTTCGCTACAATGAGCAGTTCTTC.

CDR3 in amino acids: CASSQVLQGTATNEKLFF. CDR3 bases: TGCGCCAGCAGCCAAGTTCTGCAGGGGACCGCAACTAATGAAAAACTGTTTTTT. The V gene is TRBV4-1, the J gene TRBJ1-4; possible D gene TRBD1, 6 bases. The V gene's germline CDR1 is MGHRA and CDR2 YSYEKL. The CDR3 covers 18 residues. V lost 1 base, J lost 0 bases, and 15 bases lay in between.

The rearrangement joins TRBV6-1 to TRBJ1-2; TRBD1 might be the D (6 bases). The CDR3 loop spans 13 amino acids. V dropped 7 bases and J dropped 1 base, with 10 bases sitting between them. CDR1 and CDR2 from the germline V gene are MNHNS and SASEGT. The chain's CDR3 is CASKAGVNYGYTF. The CDR3, as DNA: TGTGCCAGCAAGGCAGGGGTTAACTATGGCTACACCTTC.

The chain uses TRBV5-1 and TRBJ1-6, with 10 positions matching TRBD1. Germline V gene sequence: CDR1 SGHRS, CDR2 YFSETQ. This CDR3 has 17 residues. The junction had 4 bases not matched to a gene; V was cut back by 4 bases and J by 0 bases. CDR3 nucleotide sequence: TGCGCCAGCAGCCGGCGACAGGGGGCCTCCTATAATTCACCCCTCCACTTT. It is translated as CASSRRQGASYNSPLHF.

This chain uses TRBV5-1 with TRBJ2-3; 7 bases map to TRBD2. After removal of 1 base from V and 4 bases from J, the junction contained 9 bases not matched to a gene. This CDR3 region has 16 residues. CDR1 is SGHRS, CDR2 YFSETQ, per germline. This chain's CDR3 is CASSLQGSGGADTQYF. The CDR3 bases are TGCGCCAGCAGCTTGCAAGGGTCGGGGGGAGCAGATACGCAGTATTTT.

This clone was found once. This chain connects TRBV28 to TRBJ1-2, with a tentative D call TRBD1 (5 bases). V was trimmed by 7 bases and J by 7 bases, leaving 19 bases between them. Looked up from germline, CDR1 is MDHEN and CDR2 is SYDVKM. This CDR3 comprises 14 residues. The CDR3 loop reads CASTPEGLGTGYTF. CDR3 bases: TGTGCCAGCACTCCGGAGGGGTTAGGTACTGGCTACACCTTC.

This chain connects TRBV19 to TRBJ1-1, with TRBD1 matching over 11 bases. This CDR3 contains 16 residues. J gave up 3 bases and V 6 bases, and 9 bases lay outside the gene matches. Germline V gene data show CDR1 as LNHDA and CDR2 as SQIVND (reference sequence). The CDR3 DNA reads as TGTGCCAGTAGGCCTGATCGGACAGGGGGCCACACTGAAGCTTTCTTT. This codes for CASRPDRTGGHTEAFF.

The rearrangement joins TRBV11-2 to TRBJ1-3, with TRBD1 identical over 7 bases. The germline gives CDR1 SGHAT, CDR2 FQNNGV. V lost 5 bases to trimming and J lost 2 bases; unmatched junction nucleotides: 6. The CDR3 has 15 residues. CDR3 nucleotide sequence: TGTGCCAGCAGCCCTGACAGGGTGGCTGGAAACACCATATATTTT. Translating it yields CASSPDRVAGNTIYF.

The J gene is TRBJ2-2, the V gene TRBV10-3; 10 bases match TRBD2. The CDR3 sequence is 18 residues long. After removal of 5 bases from V and 0 bases from J, the junction contained 9 bases not matched to a gene. Per germline, CDR1 ENHRY and CDR2 SYGVKD. CDR3 region: CAISSGLAKTTNTGELFF. Here the CDR3 DNA reads TGTGCCATCAGTTCGGGACTAGCGAAGACGACGAACACCGGGGAGCTGTTTTTT.

This clone has only one observation. The rearrangement uses TRBV19 and TRBJ1-1; maybe TRBD1 (6 bases). The CDR3 runs 13 residues. CDR1 and CDR2 (germline): LNHDA, SQIVND (reference sequence). V lost 4 bases and J 3 bases, leaving 9 bases between the germline ends. The CDR3 reads CASSKGTHTEAFF. The CDR3 coding sequence is TGTGCCAGTAGTAAGGGGACACACACTGAAGCTTTCTTT.

The CDR3 nucleotides read TGCAGTGCTAGAGACCTAGAAAAACTGTTTTTT. This translates into CSARDLEKLFF. This sequence joins TRBV20-1 and TRBJ1-4; D is unresolved. The CDR3 sequence is 11 residues long. From germline, CDR1 is DFQATT and CDR2 SNEGSKA (reference sequence). The germline V and J ends were trimmed by 0 bases and 8 bases, with 4 bases remaining between them.

This chain connects TRBV2 to TRBJ1-1; D not resolved. Trimming left V 8 bases short and J 5 bases short, with 9 bases between. The CDR3 is made up of 11 amino acids. Germline assignment: CDR1 SNHLY and CDR2 FYNNEI. Here the CDR3 reads CASDSRTEAFF. DNA of the CDR3: TGTGCCAGCGACTCGAGGACTGAAGCTTTCTTT.

For the CDR3, the DNA is TGCGCCAGCAGCCTCCGGACAGGGGGCATTGACTATGGCTACACCTTC. Translating gives CASSLRTGGIDYGYTF. The chain uses TRBV5-1 and TRBJ1-2, with 11 positions matching TRBD1. CDR3 length: 16 amino acids. Germline-derived CDR1 and CDR2 are SGHRS and YFSETQ. Germline trimming cut 4 bases from V and 3 bases from J; bases unmatched to any gene: 8.

This clone was recorded only once. V is TRBV15 and J is TRBJ2-4; TRBD2 aligns across 12 bases. The germline V gene encodes CDR1 LNHNV and CDR2 YYDKDF (reference sequence). V shed 4 bases, J shed 1 base, and the junction held 5 bases outside the gene matches. This CDR3 has 17 amino acids. As DNA, the CDR3 is TGTGCCACCAGCACCTATACTAGCGGGGGGGCCAAAAACATTCAGTACTTC. Translating gives CATSTYTSGGAKNIQYF.

This clone was counted once. This rearrangement joins TRBV2 to TRBJ2-3, with no clear D. There are 12 residues in the CDR3. Trimming left V 8 bases short and J 2 bases short, with 8 bases between. Germline values: CDR1 SNHLY, CDR2 FYNNEI. CDR3 nucleotides: TGTGCCAGCTCCCTCTCCACAGATACGCAGTATTTT. Amino acid sequence: CASSLSTDTQYF.

V usage is TRBV7-2 and J usage is TRBJ1-4, with a tentative D call TRBD1 (5 bases). The CDR3 has 17 amino acids. The V end was cut by 2 bases, the J end by 4 bases, with 17 bases between. CDR1 is SGHTA and CDR2 is FQGNSA in the germline V gene. The CDR3 loop reads CASSLRGLIGDNEKLFF. As DNA, the CDR3 is TGTGCCAGCAGCTTAAGGGGTCTCATAGGGGATAATGAAAAACTGTTTTTT.

The chain combines TRBV28 with TRBJ2-5, with 9 bases fitting TRBD1. The J call may be mistaken, given a closer DNA end match to TRBJ2-7. The CDR3 has 14 amino acids. Germline V gene sequence: CDR1 MDHEN, CDR2 SYDVKM. The CDR3 DNA reads as TGTGCCAGCAGTTTAAACAGGGGGCTGGACGAGCAGTACTTC. Protein product: CASSLNRGLDEQYF.

The rearrangement links TRBV6-5 to TRBJ1-2; the match to TRBD1 covers 10 bases. With V trimmed by 1 base and J by 4 bases, 6 bases remained unmatched. CDR3 length: 16 amino acids. Germline CDR1 MNHEY, CDR2 SVGAGI. CDR3 nucleotides: TGTGCCAGCAGTTACTTCGGACAGGGGGTTTTCTATGGCTACACCTTC. Its translation is CASSYFGQGVFYGYTF.

The chain has TRBV18 and TRBJ1-5, with a possible D match to TRBD1 (6 bases). Germline V lookup: CDR1 KGHSH, CDR2 LQKENI. V was pared by 6 bases and J by 4 bases, with 13 bases between. This CDR3 comprises 14 residues. This CDR3 is CASSGGRGNQPQHF. CDR3 in DNA: TGTGCCAGCTCCGGGGGGCGGGGTAATCAGCCCCAGCATTTT.

V usage is TRBV19 and J usage is TRBJ1-3; possibly TRBD1 for D (6 bases). This CDR3 is built from 13 residues. Trimming cost V 8 bases and J 0 bases, with 8 bases left between them. Germline V gene sequence: CDR1 LNHDA, CDR2 SQIVND (reference sequence). CDR3 in amino acids: CASGQSSGNTIYF. CDR3 bases: TGTGCCAGTGGACAGAGCTCTGGAAACACCATATATTTT.